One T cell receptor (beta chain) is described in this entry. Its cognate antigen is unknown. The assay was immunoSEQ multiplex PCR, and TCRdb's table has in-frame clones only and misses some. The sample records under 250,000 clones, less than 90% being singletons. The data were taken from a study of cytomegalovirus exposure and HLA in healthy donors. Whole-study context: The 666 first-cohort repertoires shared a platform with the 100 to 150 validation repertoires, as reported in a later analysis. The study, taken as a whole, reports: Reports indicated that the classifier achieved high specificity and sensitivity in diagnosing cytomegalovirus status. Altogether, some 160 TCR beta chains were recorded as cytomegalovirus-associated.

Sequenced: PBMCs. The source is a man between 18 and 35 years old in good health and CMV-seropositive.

The CDR3 DNA follows: TGTGCCAGCAGCGCACAAGGGGGTGACGCGGGCGATGAGCAGTTCTTC. This sequence encodes CASSAQGGDAGDEQFF. This rearrangement joins TRBV9 to TRBJ2-1, with D perhaps matching TRBD1 (6 bases). CDR1 is SGDLS and CDR2 is YYNGEE in the germline V gene. The CDR3 is 16 residues long. With 3 bases removed from V and 8 bases from J, the gap between germline ends came to 21 bases.